The 24 T cell receptor beta chains below come from one sample, sequenced in a study of blood T cell repertoires in COVID-19. Sequencing used immunoSEQ multiplex PCR; TCRdb keeps in-frame clones, though not all of them. The data contain under 200,000 clones, approximately 90% of them seen just once; the ten biggest clones take up 2% to 3%. Sequenced material: peripheral blood. The receptors come from a man aged 18 to 30 with acute or convalescent COVID-19.

The chain carries TRBV6-5 and TRBJ1-1; 11 bases align to TRBD1. The CDR3 contains 15 residues. Germline V CDR1 and CDR2: MNHEY, SVGAGI. The ends lost 0 bases at V and 4 bases at J; junction bases unmatched: 1. Written as DNA, the CDR3 is TGTGCCAGCAGTTACTCCGGGACAGGGGGCACTGAAGCTTTCTTT. Protein sequence: CASSYSGTGGTEAFF.

This clone was found once. V gene TRBV4-2 combines with J gene TRBJ2-3; D is perhaps TRBD1 (5 bases). CDR1 LGHNA and CDR2 YNFKEQ come from the germline V gene. This CDR3 region has 18 residues. Trimming left V 0 bases short and J 2 bases short, with 18 bases between. This CDR3 is CASSQDRGSATYTDTQYF. The CDR3 nucleotides are TGTGCCAGCAGCCAAGATAGGGGAAGCGCAACTTACACAGATACGCAGTATTTT.

The chain couples TRBV25-1 to TRBJ2-7, with a weak D call TRBD2 (6 bases). V shed 2 bases and J shed 7 bases, with 9 bases lying between them. The CDR3 covers 12 residues. Germline lookup yields CDR1 MGHDK and CDR2 SYGVNS. The CDR3 DNA follows: TGTGCCAGCAGTGAAAGGCGGGAAGAGCAGTACTTC. Translated, it gives CASSERREEQYF.

The gene calls are TRBV7-9 and TRBJ1-2; no definite D call. V lost 5 bases and J lost 5, with 12 bases in between. The CDR3 has 13 amino acids. From germline, CDR1 is SEHNR and CDR2 FQNEAQ (reference sequence). CDR3 region: CASSPDPGYGYTF. The CDR3 DNA reads TGTGCCAGCAGCCCCGACCCAGGATATGGCTACACCTTC.

The J gene is TRBJ2-2, the V gene TRBV11-2; tentatively, D is TRBD1 (5 bases). The CDR3 covers 13 residues. V lost 2 bases and J 4 bases, leaving 5 bases between the germline ends. Germline CDR1 and CDR2: SGHAT and FQNNGV. The CDR3: CASSLQGTGELFF. CDR3 nucleotides: TGTGCCAGCAGCTTACAGGGCACCGGGGAGCTGTTTTTT.

This clone showed up just a few times. The genes are TRBV19 and TRBJ2-7; D not certain. CDR1 LNHDA and CDR2 SQIVND come from the germline V gene (reference sequence). The CDR3 consists of 15 residues. The ends were cut back, 3 bases at V and 2 bases at J, with 14 bases in the middle. The chain's CDR3 is CASSIYSDPAYEQYF. The CDR3 DNA reads TGTGCCAGTAGTATCTATTCCGATCCGGCCTACGAGCAGTACTTC.

The V and J genes are TRBV27 and TRBJ1-1; possible D gene TRBD1, 5 bases. The CDR3 loop spans 15 amino acids. Germline CDR1 reads MNHEY; CDR2 reads SMNVEV (reference sequence). The V end was cut by 5 bases, the J end by 4 bases, with 17 bases between. The CDR3 sequence: CASSGHGLGSTEAFF. The CDR3 DNA is TGTGCCAGCAGTGGACACGGCTTGGGAAGCACTGAAGCTTTCTTT.

The genes are TRBV5-4 and TRBJ2-1; TRBD2 matches at 7 bases. Germline loops: CDR1 SGHNT, CDR2 YYREEE (reference sequence). The V and J ends lost 5 bases and 8 bases, in that order; junction bases with no gene match: 13. CDR3 length equals 15 residues. The DNA for the CDR3 is TGTGCCAGCAGTTCACAGAGGGAGGGGAGGGATGAGCAGTTCTTC. It translates to CASSSQREGRDEQFF.

The V gene is TRBV5-1, the J gene TRBJ2-7, with 8 bases identical to TRBD2. Germline CDR1 SGHRS, CDR2 YFSETQ. The CDR3 runs 15 residues. The V gene end was trimmed by 1 base and the J gene end by 1 base; junction bases not matched to a gene: 4. The CDR3 DNA reads TGCGCCAGCAGCTTGTTAACTAGCGGATCCTACGAGCAGTACTTC. It yields the protein CASSLLTSGSYEQYF.

The CDR3 DNA reads TGTGCCAGCAGTTACTCGGGACAGGGGAAAGGAAACACCATATATTTT. It codes for CASSYSGQGKGNTIYF. The chain combines TRBV6-5 with TRBJ1-3, with 10 bases aligning to TRBD1. V lost 0 bases and J lost 4; bases outside the gene matches: 3. Germline CDR1 and CDR2: MNHEY and SVGAGI. This CDR3 is 16 amino acids long.

This clone has just one count. The DNA for the CDR3 is TGTGCCAGCAGCTTCGGGAACACTGAAGCTTTCTTT. Translated: CASSFGNTEAFF. This sequence joins TRBV7-2 and TRBJ1-1; D call uncertain. CDR1 SGHTA and CDR2 FQGNSA come from the germline V gene. The CDR3 is 12 amino acids. V was cut by 3 bases and J by 1 base, with 3 bases left in between.

The V gene is TRBV9, the J gene TRBJ2-2; the match to TRBD1 covers 7 bases. With 7 bases clipped from V and 2 bases from J, the junction kept 5 bases outside the gene matches. Germline values: CDR1 SGDLS, CDR2 YYNGEE. The CDR3 spans 14 residues. CDR3 sequence reads: CASYPGGNTGELFF. CDR3 coding DNA: TGTGCCAGCTACCCAGGGGGAAACACCGGGGAGCTGTTTTTT.

The rearrangement joins TRBV30 to TRBJ1-4; maybe TRBD1 (5 bases). The germline V gene encodes CDR1 GTSNPN and CDR2 SVGIG (reference sequence). Trimming left V 0 bases short and J 10 bases short, with 9 bases between. The CDR3 consists of 12 residues. The CDR3 reads CAWSVQGGKLFF. The CDR3 DNA reads TGTGCCTGGAGTGTTCAGGGTGGAAAACTGTTTTTT.

This clone has only a few counts. V gene TRBV18 combines with J gene TRBJ2-2, with no clear D. This CDR3 is 14 amino acids long. Germline CDR1 is KGHSH and CDR2 is LQKENI. Trimming removed 1 base from V and 2 bases from J, with 5 bases in between. CDR3 bases: TGTGCCAGCTCACCACAGCCCAACACCGGGGAGCTGTTTTTT. Protein sequence: CASSPQPNTGELFF.

This chain uses TRBV19 with TRBJ2-2; no reliable D call. The CDR3 is 17 amino acids. From germline, CDR1 is LNHDA and CDR2 SQIVND (reference sequence). Trimming cost V 4 bases and J 2 bases, with 17 bases left between them. The CDR3 is CASSKFRHLENTGELFF. The DNA of the CDR3 is TGTGCCAGTAGTAAGTTTCGACACCTGGAAAACACCGGGGAGCTGTTTTTT.

The gene calls are TRBV19 and TRBJ1-5, with TRBD1 matching 11 bases. V lost 7 bases, J lost 5 bases, and 4 bases stayed unmatched. There are 14 residues in the CDR3. Germline V lookup: CDR1 LNHDA, CDR2 SQIVND (reference sequence). The CDR3 loop reads CASKTGQGDQPQHF. The CDR3 DNA follows: TGTGCCAGTAAGACGGGACAGGGGGATCAGCCCCAGCATTTT. Variable domain in full (rest from reference TRBV19 and TRBJ1-5): DGGITQSPKYLFRKEGQNVTLSCEQNLNHDAMYWYRQDPGQGLRLIYYSQIVNDFQKGDIAEGYSVSREKKESFPLTVTSAQKNPTAFYLCASKTGQGDQPQHFGDGTRLSIL.

The rearrangement links TRBV30 to TRBJ1-6; 8 nucleotides line up with TRBD1. CDR1 is GTSNPN, CDR2 SVGIG, per germline (reference sequence). This CDR3 is built from 15 residues. The V gene end was trimmed by 2 bases and the J gene end by 9 bases; junction bases not matched to a gene: 9. The CDR3 region has the DNA TGTGCCTGGAGTCTCCCCGACAGGGGAGGTTCACCCCTCCACTTT. It specifies CAWSLPDRGGSPLHF.

The rearrangement links TRBV9 to TRBJ1-6; D perhaps matches TRBD1 (5 bases). The CDR3 has 14 residues. V was pared by 3 bases and J by 7 bases, with 11 bases between. The germline gives CDR1 SGDLS, CDR2 YYNGEE. The CDR3 spells CASSASRQNSPLHF. CDR3 bases: TGTGCCAGCAGCGCTTCAAGACAGAATTCACCCCTCCACTTT. Complete variable domain (other parts from reference TRBV9 and TRBJ1-6): DSGVTQTPKHLITATGQRVTLRCSPRSGDLSVYWYQQSLDQGLQFLIQYYNGEERAKGNILERFSAQQFPDLHSELNLSSLELGDSALYFCASSASRQNSPLHFGNGTRLTVT.

The chain couples TRBV5-1 to TRBJ2-3, with 8 positions matching TRBD1. After removal of 2 bases from V and 6 bases from J, the junction contained 8 bases not matched to a gene. The V gene's germline CDR1 is SGHRS and CDR2 YFSETQ. The CDR3 is 15 residues long. DNA of the CDR3: TGCGCCAGCAGCTTACAGTGGACAGGGAGTGATACGCAGTATTTT. Amino acid sequence: CASSLQWTGSDTQYF. Full variable domain (outside the CDR3, taken from reference TRBV5-1 and TRBJ2-3): KAGVTQTPRYLIKTRGQQVTLSCSPISGHRSVSWYQQTPGQGLQFLFEYFSETQRNKGNFPGRFSGRQFSNSRSEMNVSTLELGDSALYLCASSLQWTGSDTQYFGPGTRLTVL.

The chain uses TRBV19 and TRBJ1-5; D unclear. Per the germline V gene, CDR1 is LNHDA and CDR2 is SQIVND (reference sequence). Trimming stripped 3 bases from V and 0 bases from J, with 6 bases between. The CDR3 runs to 14 residues. DNA for the CDR3: TGTGCCAGTAGTATGGGCCTTAGCAATCAGCCCCAGCATTTT. It encodes CASSMGLSNQPQHF.

V and J are TRBV6-2 or TRBV6-3 and TRBJ1-1, with TRBD1 identical over 10 bases. Germline CDR1 and CDR2: MNHEY and SVGEGT. This CDR3 is 14 amino acids long. The trim removed 5 bases at V and 3 bases at J, leaving 3 bases unmatched. CDR3 nucleotide sequence: TGTGCCAGCAGTAGCGACAGGGGGCACACTGAAGCTTTCTTT. Its translation: CASSSDRGHTEAFF.

This chain connects TRBV6-5 to TRBJ1-1; 9 bases are a match to TRBD1. The CDR3 totals 14 residues. CDR1 is MNHEY and CDR2 is SVGAGI in the germline V gene. V gave up 4 bases and J gave up 5 bases; unmatched junction bases: 5. The CDR3 DNA reads TGTGCCAGCAGTTCTGACAGGGGGAGTACTGAAGCTTTCTTT. As protein: CASSSDRGSTEAFF.

V gene TRBV7-2 combines with J gene TRBJ2-3; 12 bases agree with TRBD2. Germline loops: CDR1 SGHTA, CDR2 FQGNSA. The CDR3 is 18 residues long. Trimming at V came to 2 bases and at J to 1 base, leaving 7 bases not matched to a gene. CDR3 loop: CASSLRTSGTWGTDTQYF. DNA of the CDR3: TGTGCCAGCAGCTTAAGGACTAGCGGGACCTGGGGCACAGATACGCAGTATTTT.

The chain recombines TRBV3-1 (or the pseudogene TRBV3-2) with TRBJ2-1, with 8 bases aligning to TRBD1. Germline trimming cut 2 bases from V and 10 bases from J; bases unmatched to any gene: 10. The CDR3 consists of 15 residues. From germline, CDR1 is LGHDT and CDR2 YNNKEL (reference sequence). CDR3 amino acids: CASSQSVTGVLEQFF. The CDR3 DNA sequence: TGTGCCAGCAGCCAATCTGTGACAGGGGTCCTAGAGCAGTTCTTC.